These T cell receptor beta chains were read from a single sample in a study of identical twins. TCRdb ran MiXCR on the 5' RACE reads and lists one entry per CDR3 protein. In the table there are fewer than 500,000 distinct CDR3 sequences, approximately 14% of which are singletons. The same sample was also used in a study of yellow fever vaccine responses in identical twins.

The sample was CD4+ T cells sorted from blood. These receptors were obtained from a woman aged 18-29 years in good health. Both conserved end residues are part of each CDR3.

>TRBV5-1|TRBJ2-7
CASSLLQNYEQYF
>TRBV27|TRBJ1-1
CASSLSGTGIWAFF
>TRBV7-2|TRBJ2-5
CASSLMRETQYF
>TRBV7-3|TRBJ2-3
CASSPNGGGAYTQYF
>TRBV10-3|TRBJ2-2
CAISGTGGAAGELFF
>TRBV5-1|TRBJ2-1
CASSEASGSSYNEQFF
>TRBV29-1|TRBJ2-2
CSASRTGSNTGELFF
>TRBV11-2|TRBJ2-6
CASSSQDYNVLTF
>TRBV5-4|TRBJ2-3
CASSRPLADTQYF
>TRBV25-1|TRBJ2-7
CASSDRGSYEQYF
>TRBV15|TRBJ1-2
CATSRVYSIDGYTF
>TRBV7-8|TRBJ2-5
CASSLASGVETQYF
>TRBV20-1|TRBJ1-4
CSATPPGRNPNEKLFF
>TRBV29-1|TRBJ2-4
CSAMGAGGSKNIQYF
>TRBV12-3/TRBV12-4|TRBJ1-1
CASSLGGTTEAFF
>TRBV9|TRBJ1-1
CASSVLGYTEAFF